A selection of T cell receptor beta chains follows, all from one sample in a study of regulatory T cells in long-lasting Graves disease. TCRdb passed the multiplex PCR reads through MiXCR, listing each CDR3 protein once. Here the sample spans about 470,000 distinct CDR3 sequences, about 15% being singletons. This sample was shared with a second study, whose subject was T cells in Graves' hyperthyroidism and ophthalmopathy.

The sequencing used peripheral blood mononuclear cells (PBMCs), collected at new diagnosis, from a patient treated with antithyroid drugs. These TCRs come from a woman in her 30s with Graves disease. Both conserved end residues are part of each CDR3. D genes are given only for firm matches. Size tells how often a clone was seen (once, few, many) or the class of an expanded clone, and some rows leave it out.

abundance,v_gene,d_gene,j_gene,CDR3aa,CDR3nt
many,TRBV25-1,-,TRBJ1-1,CASSSWGLSTEAFF,TGTGCCAGCAGTTCCTGGGGTTTATCCACTGAAGCTTTCTTT
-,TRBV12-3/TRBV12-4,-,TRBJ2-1,CASSDGGIHNEQFF,TGTGCCAGCAGTGACGGGGGCATCCACAATGAGCAGTTCTTC
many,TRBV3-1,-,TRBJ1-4,CASSQGQGSEKLFF,TGTGCCAGCAGCCAAGGGCAGGGGAGTGAAAAACTGTTTTTT
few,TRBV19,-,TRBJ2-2,CASTITGTGELFF,TGTGCCAGTACGATTACGGGGACCGGGGAGCTGTTTTTT
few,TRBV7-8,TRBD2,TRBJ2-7,CASSSSGLANYEQYF,TGTGCCAGCAGTTCCTCGGGACTAGCAAACTACGAGCAGTACTTC
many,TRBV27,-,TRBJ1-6,CASSPWTASPLHF,TGTGCCAGCAGTCCCTGGACGGCTTCACCCCTCCACTTT
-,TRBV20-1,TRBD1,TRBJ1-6,CSANDRGVNSPLHF,TGCAGTGCTAACGACAGGGGAGTTAATTCACCCCTCCACTTT
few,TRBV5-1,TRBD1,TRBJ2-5,CASSLGSRGKETQYF,TGCGCCAGCAGCTTGGGCTCCAGGGGGAAAGAGACCCAGTACTTC
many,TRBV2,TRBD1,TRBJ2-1,CASRRGQGVAHSYNEQFF,TGTGCCAGCAGGAGGGGGCAGGGGGTCGCTCACTCCTACAATGAGCAGTTCTTC
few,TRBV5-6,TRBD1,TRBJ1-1,CASSLFGQGHEAFF,TGTGCCAGCAGCTTGTTCGGACAGGGACACGAAGCTTTCTTT
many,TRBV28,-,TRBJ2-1,CASIGESYNEQFF,TGTGCCAGCATTGGGGAGTCCTACAATGAGCAGTTCTTC
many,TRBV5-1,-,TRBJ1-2,CASTPAGGYGYTF,TGCGCCAGCACTCCGGCGGGGGGTTATGGCTACACCTTC
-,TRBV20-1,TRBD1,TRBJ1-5,CSATTGVNQPQHF,TGCAGTGCTACCACAGGGGTTAATCAGCCCCAGCATTTT
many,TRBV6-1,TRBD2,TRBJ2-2,CASSPQREEAGELFF,TGTGCCAGCAGCCCCCAGCGGGAGGAGGCCGGGGAGCTGTTTTTT
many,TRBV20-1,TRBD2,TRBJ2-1,CSARDREAYNEQFF,TGCAGTGCTAGAGATCGGGAGGCATACAATGAGCAGTTCTTC
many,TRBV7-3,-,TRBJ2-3,CASSFIGDTQYF,TGTGCCAGCAGCTTCATAGGAGATACGCAGTATTTT
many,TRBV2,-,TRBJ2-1,CASNPGAYNEQFF,TGTGCCAGCAACCCAGGGGCCTACAATGAGCAGTTCTTC
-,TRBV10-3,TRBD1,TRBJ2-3,CATTGVGDTQYF,TGTGCCACGACAGGGGTTGGGGATACGCAGTATTTT
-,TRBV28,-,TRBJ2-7,CASRHADIVSYEQYF,TGTGCCAGCAGACACGCGGACATCGTCTCCTACGAGCAGTACTTC
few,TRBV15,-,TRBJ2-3,CATSRPGTSRADTQYF,TGTGCCACCAGCAGACCCGGGACTTCGAGGGCAGATACGCAGTATTTT
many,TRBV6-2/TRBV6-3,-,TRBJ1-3,CASMGGMGSGNTIYF,TGTGCCAGCATGGGAGGGATGGGCTCTGGAAACACCATATATTTT
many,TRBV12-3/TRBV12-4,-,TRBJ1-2,CASSIGTGYGYTF,TGTGCCAGCAGCATCGGGACGGGGTATGGCTACACCTTC
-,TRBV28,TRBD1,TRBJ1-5,CASSGGTGYYQPQHF,TGTGCCAGCAGTGGGGGGACAGGTTATTATCAGCCCCAGCATTTT
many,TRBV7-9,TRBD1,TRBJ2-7,CASSSATGRSYEQYF,TGTGCCAGCAGCTCAGCGACAGGGAGATCCTACGAGCAGTACTTC
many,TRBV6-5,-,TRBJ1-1,CASSYSAGPVTEAFF,TGTGCCAGCAGTTACTCGGCGGGCCCGGTGACTGAAGCTTTCTTT
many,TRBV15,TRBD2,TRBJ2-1,CATSISGRAYNEQFF,TGTGCCACCAGCATTAGCGGGAGGGCCTATAATGAGCAGTTCTTC
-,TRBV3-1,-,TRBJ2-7,CASSQNLNRGQYF,TGTGCCAGCAGCCAAAACCTCAACCGCGGGCAGTACTTC
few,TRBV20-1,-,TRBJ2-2,CSARSSPQRPYHQFAGELFF,TGCAGTGCTAGATCCTCCCCACAGCGGCCGTACCACCAGTTCGCCGGGGAGCTGTTTTTT
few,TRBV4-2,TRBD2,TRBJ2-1,CASSSNPLAGVRNEQFF,TGTGCCAGCAGCTCGAACCCACTAGCGGGAGTTAGGAATGAGCAGTTCTTC
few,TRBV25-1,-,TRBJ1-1,CASRARVTEAFF,TGTGCCAGCAGGGCGAGAGTCACTGAAGCTTTCTTT
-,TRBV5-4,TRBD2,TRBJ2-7,CASSAPGTRISEQYF,TGTGCCAGCAGCGCGCCCGGGACTAGGATTAGCGAGCAGTACTTC
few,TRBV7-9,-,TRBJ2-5,CASSLGDGNRETQYF,TGTGCCAGCAGCTTGGGGGACGGGAACCGGGAGACCCAGTACTTC
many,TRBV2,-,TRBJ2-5,CASTSDSETQYF,TGTGCCAGCACCTCCGATTCGGAGACCCAGTACTTC
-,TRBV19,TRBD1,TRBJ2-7,CASSVGDRGHEQYF,TGTGCCAGTAGTGTGGGTGACAGGGGCCACGAGCAGTACTTC
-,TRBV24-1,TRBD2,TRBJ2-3,CTTSDPTGTSGMSTDTQYF,TGTACCACCAGTGATCCAACTGGGACTAGCGGGATGTCCACAGATACGCAGTATTTT
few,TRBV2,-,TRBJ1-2,CASKGTGSIQGYTF,TGTGCCAGCAAGGGGACCGGATCAATACAGGGCTACACCTTC
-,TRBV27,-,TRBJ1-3,CASRDLSGNTIYF,TGTGCCAGCAGGGACCTCTCTGGAAACACCATATATTTT
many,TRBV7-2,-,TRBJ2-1,CASSFRTGSYNEQFF,TGTGCCAGCAGCTTTCGGACTGGCTCCTACAATGAGCAGTTCTTC
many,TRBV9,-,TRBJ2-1,CASSVQGSPYNEQFF,TGTGCCAGCAGCGTTCAGGGGTCTCCCTACAATGAGCAGTTCTTC
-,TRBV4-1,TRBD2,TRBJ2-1,CASTGEKILAGVDEQFF,TGCGCCAGCACAGGGGAAAAAATACTAGCGGGAGTTGATGAGCAGTTCTTC
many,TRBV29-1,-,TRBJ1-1,CSVFGTSAAAFF,TGCAGCGTTTTCGGCACTTCGGCCGCAGCTTTCTTT
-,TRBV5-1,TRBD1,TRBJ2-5,CASSLVVGGRETQYF,TGCGCCAGCAGCTTGGTCGTAGGGGGCCGAGAGACCCAGTACTTC
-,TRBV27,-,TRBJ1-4,CASSLGTLDNEKLFF,TGTGCCAGCAGTCTCGGGACATTAGATAATGAAAAACTGTTTTTT
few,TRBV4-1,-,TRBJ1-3,CASSDLALSGNTIYF,TGCGCCAGCAGCGATCTCGCCCTCTCTGGAAACACCATATATTTT
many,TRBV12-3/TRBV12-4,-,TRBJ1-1,CASSLKDTEAFF,TGTGCCAGCAGTTTAAAGGACACTGAAGCTTTCTTT
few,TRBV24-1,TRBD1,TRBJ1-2,CATSPGGVFGYGYTF,TGTGCCACCAGTCCAGGGGGCGTTTTCGGCTATGGCTACACCTTC
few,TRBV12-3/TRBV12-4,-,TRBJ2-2,CASSWTDGELFF,TGTGCCAGCAGTTGGACGGACGGGGAGCTGTTTTTT
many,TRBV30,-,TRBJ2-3,CAWSTGGWNTQYF,TGTGCCTGGAGTACCGGAGGGTGGAATACGCAGTATTTT
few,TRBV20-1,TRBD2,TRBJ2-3,CSATPLAGPPDPDTQYF,TGCAGTGCTACTCCTTTAGCGGGCCCTCCGGATCCAGATACGCAGTATTTT
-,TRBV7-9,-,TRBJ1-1,CASSPGNFGTEAFF,TGTGCCAGCAGCCCCGGGAATTTCGGCACTGAAGCTTTCTTT
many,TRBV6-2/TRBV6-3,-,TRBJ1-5,CASSYSGNAGASGPQHF,TGTGCCAGCAGTTACTCTGGCAACGCAGGGGCGAGTGGGCCCCAGCATTTT
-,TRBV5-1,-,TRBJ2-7,CASSLDLGSDEQYF,TGCGCCAGCAGCTTGGACCTAGGATCGGACGAGCAGTACTTC
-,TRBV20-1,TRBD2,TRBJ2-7,CSAERTSGRDEQYF,TGCAGTGCTGAACGGACTAGCGGGAGGGACGAGCAGTACTTC
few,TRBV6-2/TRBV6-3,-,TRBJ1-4,CASSGSGFQGKLFF,TGTGCCAGCAGTGGATCCGGGTTCCAGGGAAAACTGTTTTTT
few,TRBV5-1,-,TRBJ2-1,CASSLHPYNEQFF,TGCGCCAGCAGCTTGCATCCCTACAATGAGCAGTTCTTC
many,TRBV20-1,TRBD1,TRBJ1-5,CSASYDRDGQPQHF,TGCAGTGCTAGCTATGACAGGGACGGACAGCCCCAGCATTTT
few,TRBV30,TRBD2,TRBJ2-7,CAWSGARLAAYEQYF,TGTGCCTGGAGTGGGGCGAGACTAGCGGCCTACGAGCAGTACTTC
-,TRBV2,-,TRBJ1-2,CASSYNKNYGYTF,TGTGCCAGCAGTTACAATAAGAACTATGGCTACACCTTC
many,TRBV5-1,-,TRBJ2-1,CASSLATNNEQFF,TGCGCCAGCAGCTTGGCCACGAACAATGAGCAGTTCTTC